The rows below give T cell receptor beta chains drawn from one sample of a study of beta chain features in type 1 diabetes. This table comes from immunoSEQ multiplex PCR, and its TCRdb copy is limited to in-frame clones, with some not included. The sample shows 300,000 to 350,000 clones, around 20% of them seen only once. The material sequenced was naive CD4+ T cells from blood. These TCRs come from a woman between 18 and 29 years old in good health. Each CDR3 is given with its conserved first and last residue. The D gene is left open where the match is weak. Not every row has a clone size; where given, it reads once, few, many or a size class.

>TRBD1|-|TRBJ1-5|TRBV7-2
CASSQDRGYQPQHF
TGTGCCAGCAGCCAAGACAGGGGCTATCAGCCCCAGCATTTT
>-|few|TRBJ2-5|TRBV6-1
CASRLEGGETQYF
TGTGCCAGCAGGCTAGAGGGCGGAGAGACCCAGTACTTC
>TRBD1|-|TRBJ1-6|TRBV6-5
CASSYSTGNNSPLHF
TGTGCCAGCAGTTACTCGACAGGGAACAATTCACCCCTCCACTTT
>-|few|TRBJ1-4|TRBV7-9
CASSLGRSNEKLFF
TGTGCCAGCAGCTTAGGGAGATCTAATGAAAAACTGTTTTTT
>-|-|TRBJ1-5|TRBV5-6
CASSPRGGRGGNQPQHF
TGTGCCAGCAGCCCCCGGGGGGGTAGGGGTGGCAATCAGCCCCAGCATTTT
>-|few|TRBJ2-7|TRBV30
CAWRSTGTSYEQYF
TGTGCCTGGAGATCGACAGGTACCTCCTACGAGCAGTACTTC
>-|few|TRBJ1-1|TRBV18
CASSPAGGNTEAFF
TGTGCCAGCTCGCCAGCGGGGGGGAACACTGAAGCTTTCTTT
>-|-|TRBJ1-2|TRBV5-1
CASSLGQQGDGYTF
TGCGCCAGCAGCTTGGGTCAGCAGGGTGATGGCTACACCTTC
>-|-|TRBJ2-2|TRBV5-1
CASSWAVAGELFF
TGCGCCAGCAGCTGGGCCGTGGCCGGGGAGCTGTTTTTT
>TRBD2|-|TRBJ2-2|TRBV5-6
CASSALAGRTGNTGELFF
TGTGCCAGCAGCGCGCTAGCGGGGAGAACAGGGAACACCGGGGAGCTGTTTTTT
>-|-|TRBJ2-7|TRBV4-1
CASSPHPDRPPYEQYF
TGCGCCAGCAGCCCCCACCCTGACAGGCCCCCCTACGAGCAGTACTTC
>-|-|TRBJ1-2|TRBV30
CAWRATGLGYTF
TGTGCCTGGAGAGCCACAGGGCTAGGCTACACCTTC
>-|-|TRBJ2-3|TRBV11-1
CASSLRASRADTQYF
TGTGCCAGCAGCTTACGAGCCTCCCGAGCAGATACGCAGTATTTT
>TRBD1|few|TRBJ2-2|TRBV2
CASSTYRGRTGELFF
TGTGCCAGCTCGACATACAGGGGGAGGACCGGGGAGCTGTTTTTT
>-|-|TRBJ2-2|TRBV6-1
CASNWQGEAGELFF
TGTGCCAGCAATTGGCAGGGTGAAGCCGGGGAGCTGTTTTTT
>-|few|TRBJ2-5|TRBV5-1
CASSTGTEQETQYF
TGCGCCAGCAGCACAGGGACCGAACAAGAGACCCAGTACTTC
>-|-|TRBJ1-2|TRBV5-4
CASSSYRTVNYGYTF
TGTGCCAGCAGCTCCTACAGGACGGTTAACTATGGCTACACCTTC
>TRBD1|-|TRBJ1-6|TRBV7-2
CASSSSRGEESPLHF
TGTGCCAGCAGCTCCTCCAGGGGGGAAGAATCACCCCTCCACTTT
>-|few|TRBJ1-5|TRBV15
CATSRDNPALGQPQHF
TGTGCCACCAGCAGAGATAACCCCGCGCTCGGTCAGCCCCAGCATTTT
>-|few|TRBJ2-3|TRBV11-3
CASSRTQAVPTQYF
TGTGCCAGCAGCAGAACCCAAGCGGTCCCTACGCAGTATTTT
>TRBD1|-|TRBJ1-2|TRBV7-9
CASNPGQGNYGYTF
TGTGCCAGCAACCCGGGACAGGGGAATTATGGCTACACCTTC
>-|-|TRBJ2-6|TRBV5-6
CATSTGTYSGANVLTF
TGTGCCACAAGTACAGGGACCTACTCTGGGGCCAACGTCCTGACTTTC
>-|-|TRBJ2-5|TRBV9
CASSVGSSTRETQYF
TGTGCCAGCAGCGTAGGGTCTAGCACCCGGGAGACCCAGTACTTC
>TRBD2|-|TRBJ2-3|TRBV7-2
CASSPRASGGLTDTQYF
TGTGCCAGCAGCCCCCGAGCCAGCGGGGGCCTCACAGATACGCAGTATTTT
>-|-|TRBJ1-5|TRBV30
CAWSFQGGQPQHF
TGTGCCTGGAGTTTTCAGGGCGGTCAGCCCCAGCATTTT
>TRBD2|few|TRBJ2-3|TRBV9
CASSAPSRGGTDTQYF
TGTGCCAGCAGCGCCCCATCGCGGGGGGGCACAGATACGCAGTATTTT
>-|-|TRBJ1-3|TRBV5-6
CASSLVYPRSGNTIYF
TGTGCCAGCAGCTTGGTCTACCCCCGCTCTGGAAACACCATATATTTT